This T cell receptor beta chain emerged from a study of T cell responses to AZD1222 COVID-19 vaccine. Study results and caveats: Baseline antibody screening turned up just a handful of seropositive AZD1222 recipients. No day 14 peak samples; only post-peak repertoires were characterized.

Profiling relied on immunoSEQ multiplex PCR, and the TCRdb table lists in-frame clones only, not all of them. This sample yields 150,000 or so clones, of which roughly 91% are seen a single time; more than 1.3% belongs to the top ten. The CDR3 has 12 amino acids. Germline CDR1 is SQVTM and CDR2 is ANQGSEA. The V and J ends lost 5 bases and 6 bases respectively, with 10 bases between them. With regard to this clone: The antigen is undetermined.

This specimen was peripheral blood, taken on day 0 of AZD1222 vaccination. This receptor was obtained from an adult in good health. The V gene is TRBV29-1, the J gene TRBJ2-2, with TRBD1 as a possible D gene (5 bases). The CDR3 sequence is CSVHQGPGELFF. The DNA of the CDR3 is TGCAGCGTTCACCAGGGTCCCGGGGAGCTGTTTTTT.